A selection of T cell receptor beta chains follows, all from one sample in a study of T cell responses to AZD1222 COVID-19 vaccine. The data were produced by immunoSEQ multiplex PCR, yet TCRdb's version contains in-frame clones alone and is incomplete. Among under 200,000 clones, 94% were seen once, and the ten largest hold approximately 0.6%. The sample consisted of peripheral blood, taken on day 0 of AZD1222 vaccination. These receptors all come from an adult in good health. Each CDR3 is given with its conserved first and last residue. A D gene is named only where the DNA matches it firmly. A row's size may be missing; if present it is once, few, many or a size class.

j_call: TRBJ2-1; v_call: TRBV10-1; d_call: TRBD2; clone_size: NA; cdr3_nt: TGCGCCAGCAGCTTTAGCGGGGGTTACAATGAGCAGTTCTTC; cdr3_aa: CASSFSGGYNEQFF
j_call: TRBJ1-2; v_call: TRBV5-8; d_call: TRBD1; clone_size: NA; cdr3_nt: TGTGCCAGCAGTCCCGTGACAGGGGAAGGCTACACCTTC; cdr3_aa: CASSPVTGEGYTF
j_call: TRBJ1-1; v_call: TRBV7-9; d_call: NA; clone_size: NA; cdr3_nt: TGTGCCAGCAGACCTAAAGCTGAAGCTTTCTTT; cdr3_aa: CASRPKAEAFF
j_call: TRBJ2-1; v_call: TRBV6-5; d_call: TRBD2; clone_size: NA; cdr3_nt: TGTGCCAGCAGCCCACTAGCGGGATCCTACAATGAGCAGTTCTTC; cdr3_aa: CASSPLAGSYNEQFF
j_call: TRBJ2-1; v_call: TRBV28; d_call: TRBD2; clone_size: NA; cdr3_nt: TGTGCCAGCAGTTTATCGGGGGGAGTAGCCAATGAGCAGTTCTTC; cdr3_aa: CASSLSGGVANEQFF
j_call: TRBJ2-3; v_call: TRBV13; d_call: NA; clone_size: NA; cdr3_nt: TGTGCCAGCAGCCAAACCTTGGGGGGGGCGCCCACAGATACGCAGTATTTT; cdr3_aa: CASSQTLGGAPTDTQYF
j_call: TRBJ1-2; v_call: TRBV6-5; d_call: TRBD1; clone_size: NA; cdr3_nt: TGTGCCAGCAGTTACGGACAGGGAGAGAACTATGGCTACACCTTC; cdr3_aa: CASSYGQGENYGYTF
j_call: TRBJ1-1; v_call: TRBV30; d_call: NA; clone_size: NA; cdr3_nt: TGTGCCTGGAGATTGTTACAGGTCACTGAAGCTTTCTTT; cdr3_aa: CAWRLLQVTEAFF
j_call: TRBJ1-6; v_call: TRBV15; d_call: NA; clone_size: NA; cdr3_nt: TGTGCCACCAGCAGTGACAGGCCAGGAGGAGGTTCACCCCTCCACTTT; cdr3_aa: CATSSDRPGGGSPLHF
j_call: TRBJ1-1; v_call: TRBV4-1; d_call: NA; clone_size: NA; cdr3_nt: TGCGCCAGCAGCCTGAATCAGGGTAACACTGAAGCTTTCTTT; cdr3_aa: CASSLNQGNTEAFF
j_call: TRBJ1-1; v_call: TRBV21-1; d_call: NA; clone_size: few; cdr3_nt: TGTGCCAGCAGCAAAGGAAGAGGGGAAGGAACTGAAGCTTTCTTT; cdr3_aa: CASSKGRGEGTEAFF
j_call: TRBJ1-1; v_call: TRBV19; d_call: NA; clone_size: NA; cdr3_nt: TGTGCCAGTAGTATAGATGGGGGGTTCGGCACTGAAGCTTTCTTT; cdr3_aa: CASSIDGGFGTEAFF
j_call: TRBJ1-1; v_call: TRBV30; d_call: NA; clone_size: NA; cdr3_nt: TGTGCCTGGAGATGGGATTCGGACACTGAAGCTTTCTTT; cdr3_aa: CAWRWDSDTEAFF
j_call: TRBJ1-2; v_call: TRBV5-5; d_call: TRBD1; clone_size: NA; cdr3_nt: TGTGCCAGCAGCTCTGGACAGGCTAACTATGGCTACACCTTC; cdr3_aa: CASSSGQANYGYTF